The T cell receptor beta chain under discussion was sequenced for a study of graft-versus-host responses after intestinal transplantation. Study-level information: Isolated intestinal, liver-intestinal, or multivisceral transplants had been given to the recipients. Every recipient underwent anti-thymocyte globulin induction, then tacrolimus and steroids for around three years.

Whole-study findings and limits: In recipient marrow, GvH clones were found, and some appeared first in ileum or blood. Declines in HvG clones occurring early post-transplant were associated with peak circulating GvH clone levels.

Germline V gene data show CDR1 as SGHVS and CDR2 as FNYEAQ. V was clipped by 0 bases and J by 3 bases; unmatched bases: 2. CDR3 length: 15 residues. A word on this clone: Its antigen remains unknown.

Produced via immunoSEQ multiplex PCR; TCRdb's table is partial and in-frame only. The sample has more than 95,000 clones; roughly nine tenths are singletons. This chain links TRBV7-6 with TRBJ1-5, with TRBD1 matching over 7 bases. The sequencing used unstimulated CD4+ T cells sorted from spleen or lymph node cells, collected before intestinal transplant. This sequence was found in a human donor who received an intestinal transplant. CDR3 bases: TGTGCCAGCAGCTTAGCGGGACAGCCCAATCAGCCCCAGCATTTT. This encodes CASSLAGQPNQPQHF.